The clone carrying this T cell receptor (beta chain) was counted once. Reverse transcription of roughly 0.5 to 1 ug RNA was performed with random hexamers. TCR beta CDR3 was amplified by immunoSEQ covering 54 Vbeta and 13 Jbeta. TCRdb reprocessed the immunoSEQ multiplex PCR reads with MiXCR, giving one entry per CDR3 protein. The sample has approximately 120,000 distinct CDR3 sequences, around 94% seen once. This specimen belongs to a study of CD8 T cells in Susac syndrome. It was healthy donors who served as the controls, matched for age and sex. FACS enriched CD8+ TEMRA cells, while bulk CD8+ and CD4+ were negatively isolated. This receptor was identified in a human donor in good health. Material for sequencing was CD4+ T cells from PBMCs.

The CDR3 DNA reads as TGTGCCAGCAGCCCCGGGACTAGCCGTCTAGAGACCCAGTACTTC. Its protein is CASSPGTSRLETQYF. The chain couples TRBV7-2 to TRBJ2-5, with TRBD2 matching 9 bases. The V gene's germline CDR1 is SGHTA and CDR2 FQGNSA. The trim removed 5 bases at V and 4 bases at J, leaving 8 bases unmatched. The CDR3 spans 15 residues.